This T cell receptor beta chain was retrieved from a study of blood T cell repertoires in COVID-19. The CDR3 sequence is 13 residues long. V lost 5 bases and J lost 1, with 7 bases in between. CDR1 and CDR2 from the germline V gene are SGHTA and FQGNSA. A Seattle source enrolled patients during active infection and followed them longitudinally. Repertoires were generated with immunoSEQ multiplex PCR, while TCRdb's copy carries only in-frame clones and drops some. The sample has approximately 300,000 clones; around 90% are singletons. This receptor was taken from a woman aged 40 to 49 with COVID-19, enrolled during active disease. The sequenced sample was peripheral blood. J is TRBJ2-3 and V is TRBV7-2; D remains unclear. The CDR3 bases are TGTGCCAGCAGCATTAGTGGCACAGATACGCAGTATTTT. Protein sequence: CASSISGTDTQYF.